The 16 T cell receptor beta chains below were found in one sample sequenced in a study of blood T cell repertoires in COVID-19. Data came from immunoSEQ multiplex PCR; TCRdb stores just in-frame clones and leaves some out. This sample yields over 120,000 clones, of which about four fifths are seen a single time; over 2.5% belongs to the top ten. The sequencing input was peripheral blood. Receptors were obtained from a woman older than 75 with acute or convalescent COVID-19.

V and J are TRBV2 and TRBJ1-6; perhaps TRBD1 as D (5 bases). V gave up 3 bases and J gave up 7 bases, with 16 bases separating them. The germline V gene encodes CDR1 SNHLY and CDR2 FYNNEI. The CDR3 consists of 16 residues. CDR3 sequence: CASSEQGMELNSPLHF. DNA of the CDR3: TGTGCCAGCAGTGAGCAGGGAATGGAACTCAATTCACCCCTCCACTTT.

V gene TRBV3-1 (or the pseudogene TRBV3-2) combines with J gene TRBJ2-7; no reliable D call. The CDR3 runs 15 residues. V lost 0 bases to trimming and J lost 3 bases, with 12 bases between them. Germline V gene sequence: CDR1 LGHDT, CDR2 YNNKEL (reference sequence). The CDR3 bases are TGTGCCAGCAGCCAAGATTTCTCCGGTGGCTACGAGCAGTACTTC. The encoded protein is CASSQDFSGGYEQYF.

The CDR3 nucleotides are TGTGCCAGCAGTTACTCGGTTGCTGCGGGAGTGCAGTACTTC. It yields the protein CASSYSVAAGVQYF. The chain links TRBV6-2 or TRBV6-3 to TRBJ2-7; TRBD2 matches at 7 bases. The CDR3 is made up of 14 amino acids. Trimming cost V 0 bases and J 9 bases; bases outside gene matches: 8. The germline CDR1 and CDR2 sequences are MNHEY and SVGEGT.

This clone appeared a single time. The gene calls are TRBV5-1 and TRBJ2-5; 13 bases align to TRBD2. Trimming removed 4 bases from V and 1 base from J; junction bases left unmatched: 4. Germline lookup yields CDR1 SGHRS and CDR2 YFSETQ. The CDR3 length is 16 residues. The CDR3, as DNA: TGCGCCAGCAGCGAGCGACTAGCGGGGGGCCAAGAGACCCAGTACTTC. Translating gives CASSERLAGGQETQYF.

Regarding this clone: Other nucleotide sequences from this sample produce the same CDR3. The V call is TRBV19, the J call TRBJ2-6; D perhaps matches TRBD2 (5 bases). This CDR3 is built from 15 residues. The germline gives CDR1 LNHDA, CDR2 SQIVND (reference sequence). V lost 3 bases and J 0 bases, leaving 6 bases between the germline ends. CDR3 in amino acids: CASSIRGSGANVLTF. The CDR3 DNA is TGTGCCAGTAGTATTCGGGGCTCTGGGGCCAACGTCCTGACTTTC.

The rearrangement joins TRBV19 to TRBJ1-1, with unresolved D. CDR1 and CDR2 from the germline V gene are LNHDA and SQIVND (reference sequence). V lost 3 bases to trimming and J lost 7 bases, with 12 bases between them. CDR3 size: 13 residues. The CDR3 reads CASSISVLVEAFF. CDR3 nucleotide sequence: TGTGCCAGTAGTATTTCGGTGCTGGTTGAAGCTTTCTTT.

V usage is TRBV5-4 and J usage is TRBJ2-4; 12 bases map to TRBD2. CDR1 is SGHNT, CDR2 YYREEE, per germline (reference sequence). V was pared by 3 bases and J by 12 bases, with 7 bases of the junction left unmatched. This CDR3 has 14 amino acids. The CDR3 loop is CASSSLAGGPAQYF. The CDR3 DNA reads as TGTGCCAGCAGCTCTCTAGCGGGGGGGCCCGCTCAGTACTTC.

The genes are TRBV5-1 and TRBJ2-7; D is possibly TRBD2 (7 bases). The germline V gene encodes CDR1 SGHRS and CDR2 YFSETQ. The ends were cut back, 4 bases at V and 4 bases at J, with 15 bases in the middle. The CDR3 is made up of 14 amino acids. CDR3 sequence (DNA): TGCGCCAGCAGCACTTCGGGGGGCACGTACGAGCAGTACTTC. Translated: CASSTSGGTYEQYF.

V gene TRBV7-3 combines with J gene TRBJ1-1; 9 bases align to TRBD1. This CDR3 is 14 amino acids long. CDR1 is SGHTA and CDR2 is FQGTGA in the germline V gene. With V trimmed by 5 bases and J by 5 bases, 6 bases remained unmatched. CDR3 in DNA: TGTGCCAGCAGCATACAGGGGGCAGGGACTGAAGCTTTCTTT. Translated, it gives CASSIQGAGTEAFF. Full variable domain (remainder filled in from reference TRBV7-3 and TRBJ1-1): GAGVSQTPSNKVTEKGKYVELRCDPISGHTALYWYRQSLGQGPEFLIYFQGTGAADDSGLPNDRFFAVRPEGSVSTLKIQRTERGDSAVYLCASSIQGAGTEAFFGQGTRLTVV.

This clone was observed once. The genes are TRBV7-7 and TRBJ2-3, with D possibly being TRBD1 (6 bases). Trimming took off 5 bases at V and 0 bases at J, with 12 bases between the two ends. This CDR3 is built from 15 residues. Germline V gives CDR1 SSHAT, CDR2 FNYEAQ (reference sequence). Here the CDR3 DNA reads TGTGCCAGCAGCCCCTTGGACAGTAGCACAGATACGCAGTATTTT. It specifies CASSPLDSSTDTQYF.

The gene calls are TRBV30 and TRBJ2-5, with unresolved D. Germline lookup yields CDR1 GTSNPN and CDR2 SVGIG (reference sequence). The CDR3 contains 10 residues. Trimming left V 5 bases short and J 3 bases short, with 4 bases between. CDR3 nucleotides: TGTGCCTGGGCTGAAGAGACCCAGTACTTC. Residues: CAWAEETQYF. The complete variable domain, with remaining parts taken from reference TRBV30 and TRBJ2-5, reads SQTIHQWPATLVQPVGSPLSLECTVEGTSNPNLYWYRQAAGRGLQLLFYSVGIGQISSEVPQNLSASRPQDRQFILSSKKLLLSDSGFYLCAWAEETQYFGPGTRLLVL.

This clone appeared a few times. CDR3 nucleotides: TGTGCCAGTAGTACCGGACAGCTATTGGGCTACACCTTC. Encoded protein: CASSTGQLLGYTF. V gene TRBV19 combines with J gene TRBJ1-2; D is perhaps TRBD1 (6 bases). The CDR3 is made up of 13 amino acids. CDR1 LNHDA and CDR2 SQIVND come from the germline V gene (reference sequence). The ends were cut back, 4 bases at V and 8 bases at J, with 14 bases in the middle.

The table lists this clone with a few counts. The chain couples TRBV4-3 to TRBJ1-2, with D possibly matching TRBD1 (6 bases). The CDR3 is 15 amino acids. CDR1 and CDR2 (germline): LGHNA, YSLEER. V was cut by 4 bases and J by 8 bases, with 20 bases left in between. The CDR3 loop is CASSLVGDNVGGYTF. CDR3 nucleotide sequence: TGCGCCAGCAGCCTGGTCGGGGACAATGTTGGCGGCTACACCTTC.

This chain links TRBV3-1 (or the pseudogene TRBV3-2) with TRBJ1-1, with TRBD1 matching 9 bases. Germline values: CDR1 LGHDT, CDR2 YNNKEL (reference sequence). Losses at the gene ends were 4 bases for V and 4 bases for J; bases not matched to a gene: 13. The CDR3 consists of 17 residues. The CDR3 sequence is CASSLSYGTGNPTEAFF. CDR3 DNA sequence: TGTGCCAGCAGCCTTTCCTACGGGACAGGGAATCCCACTGAAGCTTTCTTT.

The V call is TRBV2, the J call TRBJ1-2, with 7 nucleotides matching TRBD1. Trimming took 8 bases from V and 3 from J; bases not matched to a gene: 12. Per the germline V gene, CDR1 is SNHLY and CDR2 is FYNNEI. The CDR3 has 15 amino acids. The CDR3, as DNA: TGTGCCAGCTCTATTTTGGGACAGAACTACTATGGCTACACCTTC. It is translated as CASSILGQNYYGYTF.

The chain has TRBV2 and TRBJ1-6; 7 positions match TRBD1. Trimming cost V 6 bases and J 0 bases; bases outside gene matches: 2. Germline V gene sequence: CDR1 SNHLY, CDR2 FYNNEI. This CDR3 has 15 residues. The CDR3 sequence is CASRDRSSYNSPLHF. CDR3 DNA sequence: TGTGCCAGCAGGGACAGGAGCTCCTATAATTCACCCCTCCACTTT.